This entry describes one TCR beta chain. The antigen remains undetermined. The data were obtained in a study of T cell responses to AZD1222 COVID-19 vaccine. Study observations and caveats: Breadth and depth of Spike-specific TCRs rose after two AZD1222 doses. CD4 TCRs covered the whole spike, strongest at regions 160-218 and 743-854. Mostly white British, mostly female donors; authors suggested clonal diversity may be underestimated.

Sequencing used immunoSEQ multiplex PCR; TCRdb keeps in-frame clones, though not all of them. The table has 100,000 to 150,000 clones, 75% to 90% seen once. The CDR3 runs to 16 residues. V trimming: 6 bases; J trimming: 2 bases; junction bases outside the gene matches: 7. Germline V gives CDR1 SGHTA, CDR2 FQGNSA. The source of this sequence is an adult in good health. The chain is built from TRBV7-2 and TRBJ2-3; 11 bases agree with TRBD2. The sample consisted of peripheral blood, taken on day 0 of AZD1222 vaccination. The CDR3 DNA follows: TGTGCCAGCAGGCAGGGGGGACTAGCGGACACAGATACGCAGTATTTT. Protein: CASRQGGLADTDTQYF.